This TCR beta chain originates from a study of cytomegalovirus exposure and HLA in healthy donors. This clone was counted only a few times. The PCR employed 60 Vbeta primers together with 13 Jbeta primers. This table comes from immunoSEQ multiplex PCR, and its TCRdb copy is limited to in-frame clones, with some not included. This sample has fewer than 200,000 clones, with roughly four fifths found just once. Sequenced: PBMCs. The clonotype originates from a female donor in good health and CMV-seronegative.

The CDR3 loop is CASSNRGTDTQYF. CDR3 nucleotides: TGTGCCAGCTCTAACAGGGGGACAGATACGCAGTATTTT. The chain uses TRBV2 and TRBJ2-3, with 8 bases fitting TRBD1. Trimming at V came to 8 bases and at J to 3 bases, leaving 4 bases not matched to a gene. The CDR3 has 13 residues. Germline lookup yields CDR1 SNHLY and CDR2 FYNNEI.